This T cell receptor beta chain was sequenced during a study of beta chain features in type 1 diabetes. Study-level information: Patients shared similar age, gender and cell yields with healthy donors. Study findings and constraints: Naive, central memory and Treg TCRB repertoires seemed to resemble each other more closely in patients than they did in healthy donors.

Expressed TCRB transcripts got sequenced, as all isolated RNA was reverse transcribed. The method was immunoSEQ multiplex PCR; TCRdb's version includes in-frame clones alone and lacks a portion of them. Among about 130,000 clones listed, around 8.7% were seen once. This CDR3 comprises 14 residues. Trimming stripped 3 bases from V and 4 bases from J, with 13 bases between. Germline-derived CDR1 and CDR2 are SGHNT and YYREEE (reference sequence). This clone was recorded a few times. The antigen remains undetermined. The sequenced material came from central memory CD4+ T cells from blood. The gene calls are TRBV5-4 and TRBJ1-2; TRBD1 might be the D (5 bases). The TCR sequence derives from a man aged 18 to 30 in good health. The CDR3 bases are TGTGCCAGCAGCTCACAAGGACAACTCTATGGCTACACCTTC. Translated, it gives CASSSQGQLYGYTF.